This T cell receptor (beta chain) was observed in a study of blood T cells in healthy people across ages. Then a second PCR, running roughly 6 to 12 cycles, was carried out with a sample-barcoded 5' primer and a J-beta primer mix. MiXCR, run by TCRdb on the 5' RACE reads, gives a single entry per CDR3 protein. The sample records more than 800,000 distinct CDR3 sequences, 45% being singletons. At least ten counts were recorded for this clonotype. Its matching antigen is unknown. Findings and caveats of the study: Unsorted PBMC material precluded a definitive naive versus antigen-experienced comparison.

V lost 1 base and J 1 base, leaving 7 bases between the germline ends. There are 14 residues in the CDR3. What was sequenced was blood. The sequence derives from a woman aged 60-70 years in good health. This sequence joins TRBV12-3 or TRBV12-4 and TRBJ2-5; the D is unclear. CDR3 sequence (DNA): TGTGCCAGCAGTTTAGGCAGCCTCCAAGAGACCCAGTACTTC. It encodes CASSLGSLQETQYF.